This record covers a single T cell receptor (beta chain). From the RACE reads, TCRdb called clonotypes with MiXCR, one entry per CDR3 protein. The sample records 95,000 to 150,000 distinct CDR3 sequences, around 11% being singletons. Noted time point: patch test 3, about 24 weeks after DPC sensitization. Treatment in this sample: therapeutic diphenylcyclopropenone sensitization with weekly scalp DPC. The CDR3 has 14 residues. V lost 4 bases and J lost 0, with 10 bases in between. In germline, CDR1 is DFQATT, CDR2 SNEGSKA (reference sequence). This specimen comes from a study of human T cells and chemical hapten exposure.

The chain uses TRBV20-1 and TRBJ1-5; D not certain. The sample in question was whole blood, obtained in connection with sensitization to the hapten diphenylcyclopropenone (DPC). This clonotype originated in a woman between 45 and 65 years old with alopecia areata. Some clones in this sample may be carry-over from other donors' samples. CDR3 amino acids: CSAKTEYSNQPQHF. Written as DNA, the CDR3 is TGCAGTGCTAAGACGGAATATAGCAATCAGCCCCAGCATTTT.